This TCR beta chain derives from a study of breast tumors, draining lymph nodes, adjacent tissues. Points from the study as a whole: Tumor repertoires ranked between lymph nodes and nontumor tissue in diversity, with V and J gene preferences. Tumor T cell lymph node origin was a supported hypothesis, not proven. Data fit most tumor T cells coming from lymph node, expanding in tumor. Luminal-like breast cancer showed significantly greater tumor-nontumor repertoire similarity than basal-like breast cancer did.

Via MiXCR, TCRdb re-called the multiplex PCR reads, giving one row per CDR3 protein. The sample comprises roughly 110,000 distinct CDR3 sequences, about 31% of which are singletons, and 5.5% to 6% rests with the top ten. CDR1 and CDR2 from the germline V gene are SGHAT and FQNNGV. The CDR3 loop spans 15 amino acids. J lost 3 bases, V lost 5 bases, and 3 bases had no gene match. Samples came from axillary lymph nodes draining the breast cancer. As regards this clonotype: What it recognizes is unknown.

The J gene is TRBJ2-1, the V gene TRBV11-2; 11 nucleotides agree with TRBD2. The sequence was collected from a female donor with breast cancer. Some clones in this sample may be carry-over from other donors' samples. Sequenced material: axillary lymph node tissue. The CDR3 DNA reads as TGTGCCAGCAGCCCAACTAGCGGGGGCTACAATGAGCAGTTCTTC. It is translated as CASSPTSGGYNEQFF. Complete variable domain (other parts from reference TRBV11-2 and TRBJ2-1): EAGVAQSPRYKIIEKRQSVAFWCNPISGHATLYWYQQILGQGPKLLIQFQNNGVVDDSQLPKDRFSAERLKGVDSTLKIQPAKLEDSAVYLCASSPTSGGYNEQFFGPGTRLTVL.